This passage covers 4 T cell receptor beta chains from one sample sequenced in a study. Via MiXCR, TCRdb re-called the RT-PCR reads, giving one row per CDR3 protein. The table shows about 680,000 distinct CDR3 sequences, with around 14% occurring only once. Sequences were obtained from memory CD4+ T cells from blood. These receptors were obtained from a female donor in good health, serving as a healthy control.

This clonotype was seen ten or more times. CDR3 in DNA: TGTGCCAGCAGCCCACTGACTACGTACCAAGAGACCCAGTACTTC. Translating gives CASSPLTTYQETQYF. The chain recombines TRBV7-2 with TRBJ2-5, with TRBD2 as a possible D gene (5 bases). From germline, CDR1 is SGHTA and CDR2 FQGNSA. With 5 bases removed from V and 0 bases from J, the gap between germline ends came to 13 bases. There are 15 residues in the CDR3.

The rearrangement links TRBV27 to TRBJ2-5; 9 bases match TRBD2. V shed 5 bases, J shed 2 bases, and the junction held 9 bases outside the gene matches. The length of the CDR3 is 16 residues. Germline V gives CDR1 MNHEY, CDR2 SMNVEV (reference sequence). CDR3 sequence: CASSPWTSEGQETQYF. Written as DNA, the CDR3 is TGTGCCAGCAGTCCCTGGACTAGCGAGGGGCAAGAGACCCAGTACTTC.

This clonotype was detected a few times. The chain combines TRBV12-3 or TRBV12-4 with TRBJ2-2; TRBD2 aligns across 10 bases. J gave up 8 bases and V 4 bases, and 4 bases lay outside the gene matches. This CDR3 has 14 residues. CDR3 DNA sequence: TGTGCCAGCAGTTGGACTAGCGGCTTAGGGGAGCTGTTTTTT. It is translated as CASSWTSGLGELFF.

This clonotype was counted only a few times. The V and J genes are TRBV19 and TRBJ1-1, with unresolved D. Per germline, CDR1 LNHDA and CDR2 SQIVND (reference sequence). The CDR3 has 10 amino acids. Trimming removed 7 bases from V and 9 bases from J, with 9 bases in between. The CDR3 DNA follows: TGTGCCAGTATAGAGGGAAAAGCTTTCTTT. This codes for CASIEGKAFF.